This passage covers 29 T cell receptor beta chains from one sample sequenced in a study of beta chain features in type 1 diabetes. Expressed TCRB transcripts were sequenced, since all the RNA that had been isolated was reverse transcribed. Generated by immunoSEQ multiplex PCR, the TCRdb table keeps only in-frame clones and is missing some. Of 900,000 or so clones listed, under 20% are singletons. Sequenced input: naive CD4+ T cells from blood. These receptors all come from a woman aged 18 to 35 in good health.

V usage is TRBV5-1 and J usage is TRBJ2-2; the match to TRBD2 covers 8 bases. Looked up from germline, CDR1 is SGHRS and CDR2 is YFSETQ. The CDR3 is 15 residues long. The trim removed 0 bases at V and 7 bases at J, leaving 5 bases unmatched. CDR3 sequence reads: CASSLGTSTGGELFF. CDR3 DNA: TGCGCCAGCAGCTTGGGGACTAGCACCGGCGGGGAGCTGTTTTTT.

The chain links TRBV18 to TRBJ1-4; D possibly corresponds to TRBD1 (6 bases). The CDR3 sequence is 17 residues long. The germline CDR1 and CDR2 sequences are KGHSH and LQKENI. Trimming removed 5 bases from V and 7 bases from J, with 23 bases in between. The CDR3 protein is CASSTGQVGGGREKLFF. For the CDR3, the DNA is TGTGCCAGCTCAACGGGCCAAGTTGGAGGGGGGCGTGAAAAACTGTTTTTT.

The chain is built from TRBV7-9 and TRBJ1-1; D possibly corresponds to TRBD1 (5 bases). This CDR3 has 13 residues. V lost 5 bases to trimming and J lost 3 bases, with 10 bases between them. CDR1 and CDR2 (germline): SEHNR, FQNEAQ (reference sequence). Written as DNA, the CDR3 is TGTGCCAGCAGCCTAGGGGTGGACACTGAAGCTTTCTTT. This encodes CASSLGVDTEAFF.

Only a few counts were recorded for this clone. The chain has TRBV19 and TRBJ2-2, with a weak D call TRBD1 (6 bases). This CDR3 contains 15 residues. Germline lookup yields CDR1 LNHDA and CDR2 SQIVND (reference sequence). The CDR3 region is CAASSGAANTGELFF. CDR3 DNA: TGTGCAGCAAGCTCAGGGGCAGCGAACACCGGGGAGCTGTTTTTT.

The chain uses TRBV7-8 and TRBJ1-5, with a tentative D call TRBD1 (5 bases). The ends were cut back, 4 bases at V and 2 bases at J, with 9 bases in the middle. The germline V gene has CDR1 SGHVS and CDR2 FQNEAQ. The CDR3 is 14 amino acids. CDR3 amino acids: CASSYRTGNQPQHF. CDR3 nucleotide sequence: TGTGCCAGCAGCTACAGGACTGGCAATCAGCCCCAGCATTTT.

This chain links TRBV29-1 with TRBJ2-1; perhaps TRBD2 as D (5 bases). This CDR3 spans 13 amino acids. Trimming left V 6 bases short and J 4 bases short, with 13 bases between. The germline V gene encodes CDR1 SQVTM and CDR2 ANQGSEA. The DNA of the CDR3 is TGCAGCGTCCCTTTTGCGGGTTACAATGAGCAGTTCTTC. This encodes CSVPFAGYNEQFF.

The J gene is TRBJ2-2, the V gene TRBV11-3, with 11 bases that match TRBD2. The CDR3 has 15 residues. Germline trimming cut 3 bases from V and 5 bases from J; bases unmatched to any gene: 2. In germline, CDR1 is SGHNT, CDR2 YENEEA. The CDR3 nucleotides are TGTGCCAGCAGCTTGGGACTAGCGGCGACCGGGGAGCTGTTTTTT. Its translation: CASSLGLAATGELFF.

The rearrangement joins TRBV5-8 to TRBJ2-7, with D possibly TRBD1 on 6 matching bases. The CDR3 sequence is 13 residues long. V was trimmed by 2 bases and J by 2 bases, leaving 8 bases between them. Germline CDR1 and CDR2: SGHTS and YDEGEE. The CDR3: CASSFKGAYEQYF. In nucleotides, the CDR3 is TGTGCCAGCAGCTTTAAGGGGGCCTACGAGCAGTACTTC.

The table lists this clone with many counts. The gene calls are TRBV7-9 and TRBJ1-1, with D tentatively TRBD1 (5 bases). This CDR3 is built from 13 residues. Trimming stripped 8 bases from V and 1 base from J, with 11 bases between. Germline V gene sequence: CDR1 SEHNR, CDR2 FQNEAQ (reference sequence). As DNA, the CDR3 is TGTGCCAGCCCCCCGGGGACGAACACTGAAGCTTTCTTT. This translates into CASPPGTNTEAFF.

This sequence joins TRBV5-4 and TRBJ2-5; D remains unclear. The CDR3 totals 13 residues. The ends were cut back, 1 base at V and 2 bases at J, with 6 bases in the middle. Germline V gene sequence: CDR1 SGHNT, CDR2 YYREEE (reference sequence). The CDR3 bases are TGTGCCAGCAGCTTGAAGGATCAAGAGACCCAGTACTTC. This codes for CASSLKDQETQYF.

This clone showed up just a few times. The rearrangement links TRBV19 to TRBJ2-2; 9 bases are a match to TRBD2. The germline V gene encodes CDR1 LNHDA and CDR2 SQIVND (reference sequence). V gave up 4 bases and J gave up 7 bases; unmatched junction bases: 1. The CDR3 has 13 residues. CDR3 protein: CASSKREDGELFF. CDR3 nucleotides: TGTGCCAGTAGTAAGCGGGAGGACGGGGAGCTGTTTTTT.

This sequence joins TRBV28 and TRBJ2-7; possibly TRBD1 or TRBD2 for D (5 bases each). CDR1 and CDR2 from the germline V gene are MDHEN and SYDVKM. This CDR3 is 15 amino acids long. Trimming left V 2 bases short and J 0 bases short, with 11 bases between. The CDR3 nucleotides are TGTGCCAGCAGTTTAAGGGACCGGAGCTCCTACGAGCAGTACTTC. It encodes CASSLRDRSSYEQYF.

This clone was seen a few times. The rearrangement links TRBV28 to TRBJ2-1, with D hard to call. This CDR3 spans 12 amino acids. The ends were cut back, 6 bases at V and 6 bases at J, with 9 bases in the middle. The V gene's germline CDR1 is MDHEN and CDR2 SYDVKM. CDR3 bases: TGTGCCAGCAGCTCTGTTTTCAATGAGCAGTTCTTC. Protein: CASSSVFNEQFF.

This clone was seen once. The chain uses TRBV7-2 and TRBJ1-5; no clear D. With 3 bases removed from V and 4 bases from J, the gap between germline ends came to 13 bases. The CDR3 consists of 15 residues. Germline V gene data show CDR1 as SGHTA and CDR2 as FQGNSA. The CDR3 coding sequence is TGTGCCAGCAGCTTTGTTGGAGGGCCAAATCAGCCCCAGCATTTT. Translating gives CASSFVGGPNQPQHF.

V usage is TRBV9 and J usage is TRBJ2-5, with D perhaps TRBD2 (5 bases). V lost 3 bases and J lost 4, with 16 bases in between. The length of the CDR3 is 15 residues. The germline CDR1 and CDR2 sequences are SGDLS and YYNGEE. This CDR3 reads CASSANSAIRETQYF. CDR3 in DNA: TGTGCCAGCAGCGCGAATAGCGCAATCAGAGAGACCCAGTACTTC.

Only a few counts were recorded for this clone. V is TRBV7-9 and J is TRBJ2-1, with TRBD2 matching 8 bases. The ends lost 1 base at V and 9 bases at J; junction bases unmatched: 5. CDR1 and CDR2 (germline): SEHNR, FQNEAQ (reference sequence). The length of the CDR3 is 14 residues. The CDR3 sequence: CASSLDSGSGEQFF. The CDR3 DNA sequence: TGTGCCAGCAGCTTAGACAGCGGGAGTGGTGAGCAGTTCTTC.

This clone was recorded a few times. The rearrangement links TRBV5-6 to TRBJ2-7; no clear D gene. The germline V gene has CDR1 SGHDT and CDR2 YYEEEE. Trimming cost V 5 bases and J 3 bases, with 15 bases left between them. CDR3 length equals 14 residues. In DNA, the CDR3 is TGTGCCAGCAGGATGGCCGGGTCCGGCTACGAGCAGTACTTC. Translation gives CASRMAGSGYEQYF.

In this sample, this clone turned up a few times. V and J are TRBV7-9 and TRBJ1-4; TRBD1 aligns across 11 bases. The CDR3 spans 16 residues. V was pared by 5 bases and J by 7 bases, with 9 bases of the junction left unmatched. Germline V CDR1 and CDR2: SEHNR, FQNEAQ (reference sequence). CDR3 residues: CASSRAFGTGGEKLFF. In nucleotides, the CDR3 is TGTGCCAGCAGCCGAGCTTTCGGGACAGGGGGTGAAAAACTGTTTTTT.

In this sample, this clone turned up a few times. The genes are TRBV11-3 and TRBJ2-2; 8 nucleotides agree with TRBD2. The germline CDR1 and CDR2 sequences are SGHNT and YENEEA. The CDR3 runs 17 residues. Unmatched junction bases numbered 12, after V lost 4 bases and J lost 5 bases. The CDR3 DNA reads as TGTGCCAGCAGCTCACCGAGCGGGAGTGCCGGGACCGGGGAGCTGTTTTTT. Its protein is CASSSPSGSAGTGELFF.

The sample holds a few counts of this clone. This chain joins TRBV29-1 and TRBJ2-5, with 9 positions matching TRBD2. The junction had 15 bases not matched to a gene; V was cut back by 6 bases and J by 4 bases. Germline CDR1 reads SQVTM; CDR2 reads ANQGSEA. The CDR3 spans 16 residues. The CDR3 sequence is CSVLPRSSGSGETQYF. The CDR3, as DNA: TGCAGCGTATTACCTAGGAGTAGCGGGAGCGGAGAGACCCAGTACTTC.

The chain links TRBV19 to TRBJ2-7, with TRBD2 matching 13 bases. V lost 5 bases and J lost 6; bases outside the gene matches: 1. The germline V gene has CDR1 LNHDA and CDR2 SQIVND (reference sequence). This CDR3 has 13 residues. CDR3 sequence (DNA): TGTGCCAGTAGTGGACTAGCGGGAGTCGAGCAGTACTTC. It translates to CASSGLAGVEQYF.

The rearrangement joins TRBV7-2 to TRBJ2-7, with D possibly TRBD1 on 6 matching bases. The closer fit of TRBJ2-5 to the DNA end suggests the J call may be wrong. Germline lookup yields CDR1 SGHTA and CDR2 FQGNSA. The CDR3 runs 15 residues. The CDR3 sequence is CASSLGRGAWETQYF. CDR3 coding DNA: TGTGCCAGCAGCTTAGGCAGGGGCGCGTGGGAGACCCAGTACTTC.

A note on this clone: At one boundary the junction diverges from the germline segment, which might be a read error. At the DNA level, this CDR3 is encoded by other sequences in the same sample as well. In DNA form, the CDR3 reads TGTGCCAGCAGGCGCAGCAACACTGAAGCCTTCTTT. Protein sequence: CASRRSNTEAFF. V and J are TRBV6-5 and TRBJ1-1, with D unclear. The CDR3 has 12 residues. Germline CDR1 reads MNHEY; CDR2 reads SVGAGI.

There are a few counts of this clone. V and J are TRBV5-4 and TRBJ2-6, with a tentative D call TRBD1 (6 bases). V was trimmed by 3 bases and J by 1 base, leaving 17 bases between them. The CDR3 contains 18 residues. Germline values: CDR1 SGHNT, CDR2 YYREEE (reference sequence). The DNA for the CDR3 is TGTGCCAGCAGCTGGGTCCAGGGGTCTCATTCTGGGGCCAACGTCCTGACTTTC. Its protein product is CASSWVQGSHSGANVLTF.

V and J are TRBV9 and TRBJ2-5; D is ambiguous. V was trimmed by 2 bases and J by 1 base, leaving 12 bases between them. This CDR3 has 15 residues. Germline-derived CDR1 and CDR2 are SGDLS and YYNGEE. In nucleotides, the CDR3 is TGTGCCAGCAGCGTGGGTGCGACCGCCCAAGAGACCCAGTACTTC. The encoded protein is CASSVGATAQETQYF.

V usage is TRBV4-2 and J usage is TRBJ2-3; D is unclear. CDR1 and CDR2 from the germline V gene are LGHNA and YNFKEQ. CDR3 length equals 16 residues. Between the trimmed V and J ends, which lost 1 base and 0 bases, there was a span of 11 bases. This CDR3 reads CASSQGAIFSTDTQYF. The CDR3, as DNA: TGTGCCAGCAGCCAAGGGGCGATCTTTAGCACAGATACGCAGTATTTT.

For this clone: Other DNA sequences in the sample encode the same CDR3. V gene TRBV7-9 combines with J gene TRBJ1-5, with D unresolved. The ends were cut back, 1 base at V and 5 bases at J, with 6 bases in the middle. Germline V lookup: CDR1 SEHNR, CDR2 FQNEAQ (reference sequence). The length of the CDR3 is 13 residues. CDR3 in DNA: TGTGCCAGCAGCTTAGGGGAGGATCAGCCCCAGCATTTT. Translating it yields CASSLGEDQPQHF.

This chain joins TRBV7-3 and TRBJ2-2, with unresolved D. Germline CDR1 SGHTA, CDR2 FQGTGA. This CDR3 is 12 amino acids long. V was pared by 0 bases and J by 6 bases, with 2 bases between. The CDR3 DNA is TGTGCCAGCAGCTTAACGCCCGGGGAGCTGTTTTTT. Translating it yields CASSLTPGELFF. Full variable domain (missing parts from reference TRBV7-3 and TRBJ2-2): GAGVSQTPSNKVTEKGKYVELRCDPISGHTALYWYRQSLGQGPEFLIYFQGTGAADDSGLPNDRFFAVRPEGSVSTLKIQRTERGDSAVYLCASSLTPGELFFGEGSRLTVL.

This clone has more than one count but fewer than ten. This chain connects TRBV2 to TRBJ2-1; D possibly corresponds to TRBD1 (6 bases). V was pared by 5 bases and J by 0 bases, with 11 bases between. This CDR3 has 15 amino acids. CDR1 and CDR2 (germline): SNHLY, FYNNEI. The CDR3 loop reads CASSWDKSSYNEQFF. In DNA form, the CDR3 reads TGTGCCAGCAGTTGGGACAAGAGCTCCTACAATGAGCAGTTCTTC.